This TCR beta chain was observed in a study of CD8 T cells in Susac syndrome. CDR1 and CDR2 (germline): MNHNY, SVGAGI (reference sequence). The CDR3 loop spans 13 amino acids. Germline trimming cut 6 bases from V and 5 bases from J; bases unmatched to any gene: 3. Sequencing targeted TCR beta in T cells from blood (CD8+ and CD4+). Random-hexamer reverse transcription was applied to roughly 0.45 to 1 ug RNA. The amplification used immunoSEQ multiplex PCR on TCR beta CDR3; it spanned 54 Vbeta and 13 Jbeta. TCRdb called the immunoSEQ multiplex PCR reads again in MiXCR, with one record for every CDR3 protein. The sample consists of approximately 200,000 distinct CDR3 sequences, about 94% of them appearing once.

The clonotype comes from a human donor with multiple sclerosis. The sequencing input was CD4+ T cells from PBMCs. This chain links TRBV6-6 with TRBJ2-5; TRBD2 agrees at 10 bases. CDR3 in amino acids: CASRSGGAETQYF. CDR3 bases: TGTGCCAGCAGGAGCGGGGGGGCGGAGACCCAGTACTTC.